This passage covers 14 T cell receptor beta chains from one sample sequenced in a study of identifying expanded T cells in peripheral blood. Assay used: immunoSEQ multiplex PCR; TCRdb lists only in-frame clones, some missing. The sample records tens of thousands of clones, around 89% being singletons. Sequenced sample: blood. The receptors here all came from a person aged 18 to 69 in good health.

The chain carries TRBV5-4 and TRBJ2-5; D is possibly TRBD1 (7 bases). Germline V gene lookup returns CDR1 SGHNT and CDR2 YYREEE (reference sequence). This CDR3 contains 14 residues. V gave up 2 bases and J gave up 5 bases, with 13 bases separating them. CDR3 residues: CASSFRGAEETQYF. In DNA form, the CDR3 reads TGTGCCAGCAGCTTCAGGGGGGCAGAGGAGACCCAGTACTTC.

This chain links TRBV7-2 with TRBJ1-1; TRBD1 might be the D (6 bases). The germline V and J ends were trimmed by 5 bases and 5 bases, with 15 bases remaining between them. This CDR3 spans 14 amino acids. CDR1 is SGHTA, CDR2 FQGNSA, per germline. The CDR3 bases are TGTGCCAGCAGCCCAACAGGGTTGTGGACTGAAGCTTTCTTT. Translating it yields CASSPTGLWTEAFF.

The rearrangement links TRBV5-1 to TRBJ2-7; TRBD1 is a possible D gene (6 bases). The CDR3 contains 15 residues. Germline CDR1 SGHRS, CDR2 YFSETQ. V dropped 0 bases and J dropped 4 bases, with 14 bases sitting between them. The CDR3 loop reads CASSLGQEPIYEQYF. CDR3 sequence (DNA): TGCGCCAGCAGCTTGGGACAGGAGCCCATTTACGAGCAGTACTTC.

The chain joins TRBV10-1 to TRBJ2-5; no definite D call. CDR1 and CDR2 (germline): WNHNN, SYGVQD (reference sequence). The V end lost 8 bases, the J end lost 1 base, and 11 bases lay between the germline ends. The CDR3 spans 13 residues. The CDR3 DNA reads TGCGCCAGCGAGCATCCGTTCCAAGAGACCCAGTACTTC. Its protein is CASEHPFQETQYF.

The table lists this clone with a count of one. V and J are TRBV7-2 and TRBJ2-2; 11 bases align to TRBD2. The CDR3 extends over 15 amino acids. Looked up from germline, CDR1 is SGHTA and CDR2 is FQGNSA. With V trimmed by 5 bases and J by 5 bases, 4 bases remained unmatched. CDR3 coding DNA: TGTGCCAGCAGCACCCGACTAGCGGGGACCGGGGAGCTGTTTTTT. It codes for CASSTRLAGTGELFF.

This chain links TRBV5-1 with TRBJ2-2, with a weak D call TRBD1 (6 bases). Trimming removed 5 bases from V and 6 bases from J, with 17 bases in between. Germline assignment: CDR1 SGHRS and CDR2 YFSETQ. CDR3 length: 15 residues. In nucleotides, the CDR3 is TGCGCCAGCAGGTCAGGGGCAGGGAAGGCCGGGGAGCTGTTTTTT. This gives the protein CASRSGAGKAGELFF.

The rearrangement uses TRBV4-3 and TRBJ2-3; D is possibly TRBD1 (6 bases). Trimming cost V 0 bases and J 0 bases, with 16 bases left between them. Germline-derived CDR1 and CDR2 are LGHNA and YSLEER. The length of the CDR3 is 18 residues. CDR3 coding DNA: TGCGCCAGCAGCCAAGAAAAGGACAGCGGAACAAGCACAGATACGCAGTATTTT. It encodes CASSQEKDSGTSTDTQYF.

The chain carries TRBV5-5 and TRBJ2-5, with 11 bases that match TRBD2. The CDR3 sequence is 15 residues long. CDR1 and CDR2 (germline): SGHKS, YYEKEE (reference sequence). V was pared by 0 bases and J by 5 bases, with 3 bases of the junction left unmatched. The CDR3 DNA is TGTGCCAGCAGCTTGGACCTAGCGGGAGGTGAGACCCAGTACTTC. Translated, it gives CASSLDLAGGETQYF.

The genes are TRBV5-1 and TRBJ2-5; 9 bases match TRBD1. J gave up 4 bases and V 4 bases, and 11 bases lay outside the gene matches. Germline assignment: CDR1 SGHRS and CDR2 YFSETQ. The CDR3 has 16 residues. The CDR3 here is CASSPQSQGARETQYF. The CDR3 DNA follows: TGCGCCAGCAGCCCCCAATCACAGGGGGCCCGAGAGACCCAGTACTTC.

This clone was detected only once. The chain carries TRBV4-3 and TRBJ1-3, with D maybe TRBD1 (6 bases). The CDR3 extends over 17 amino acids. V lost 0 bases and J 1 base, leaving 13 bases between the germline ends. Germline V gene sequence: CDR1 LGHNA, CDR2 YSLEER. The chain's CDR3 is CASSQEFLRGSGNTIYF. The CDR3 region has the DNA TGCGCCAGCAGCCAAGAATTTTTGAGGGGGTCTGGAAACACCATATATTTT.

This chain joins TRBV6-1 and TRBJ2-2; D perhaps matches TRBD1 (5 bases). The CDR3 consists of 13 residues. Between the trimmed V and J ends, which lost 4 bases and 3 bases, there was a span of 6 bases. Germline CDR1 reads MNHNS; CDR2 reads SASEGT. CDR3 sequence reads: CASSGQYTGELFF. As DNA, the CDR3 is TGTGCCAGCAGTGGACAGTACACCGGGGAGCTGTTTTTT.

This clone is a singleton in its sample. The gene calls are TRBV28 and TRBJ1-1; 11 bases fit TRBD1. The junction had 13 bases not matched to a gene; V was cut back by 4 bases and J by 6 bases. Germline values: CDR1 MDHEN, CDR2 SYDVKM. This CDR3 is built from 17 residues. CDR3 sequence: CASSSTGTGGSIAEAFF. CDR3 sequence (DNA): TGTGCCAGCAGTTCTACCGGGACAGGGGGTTCTATCGCTGAAGCTTTCTTT. Filled out from reference TRBV28 and TRBJ1-1, the complete variable domain reads DVKVTQSSRYLVKRTGEKVFLECVQDMDHENMFWYRQDPGLGLRLIYFSYDVKMKEKGDIPEGYSVSREKKERFSLILESASTNQTSMYLCASSSTGTGGSIAEAFFGQGTRLTVV.

The chain uses TRBV7-8 and TRBJ2-7; maybe TRBD1 (6 bases). CDR3 length equals 19 residues. Germline CDR1 is SGHVS and CDR2 is FQNEAQ. Trimming took off 1 base at V and 5 bases at J, with 27 bases between the two ends. Written as DNA, the CDR3 is TGTGCCAGCAGCTTAGGACCCACAGGGTCCCCCTCGGATTCCCACGAGCAGTACTTC. This codes for CASSLGPTGSPSDSHEQYF.

The chain combines TRBV29-1 with TRBJ2-5; possibly TRBD1 or TRBD2 for D (5 bases each). This CDR3 is 13 amino acids long. Germline assignment: CDR1 SQVTM and CDR2 ANQGSEA. Trimming shortened V by 5 bases and J by 4 bases, and 14 bases separated the two germline ends. The CDR3 here is CSVRGVGRETQYF. Here the CDR3 DNA reads TGCAGCGTTCGAGGGGTGGGTAGAGAGACCCAGTACTTC.